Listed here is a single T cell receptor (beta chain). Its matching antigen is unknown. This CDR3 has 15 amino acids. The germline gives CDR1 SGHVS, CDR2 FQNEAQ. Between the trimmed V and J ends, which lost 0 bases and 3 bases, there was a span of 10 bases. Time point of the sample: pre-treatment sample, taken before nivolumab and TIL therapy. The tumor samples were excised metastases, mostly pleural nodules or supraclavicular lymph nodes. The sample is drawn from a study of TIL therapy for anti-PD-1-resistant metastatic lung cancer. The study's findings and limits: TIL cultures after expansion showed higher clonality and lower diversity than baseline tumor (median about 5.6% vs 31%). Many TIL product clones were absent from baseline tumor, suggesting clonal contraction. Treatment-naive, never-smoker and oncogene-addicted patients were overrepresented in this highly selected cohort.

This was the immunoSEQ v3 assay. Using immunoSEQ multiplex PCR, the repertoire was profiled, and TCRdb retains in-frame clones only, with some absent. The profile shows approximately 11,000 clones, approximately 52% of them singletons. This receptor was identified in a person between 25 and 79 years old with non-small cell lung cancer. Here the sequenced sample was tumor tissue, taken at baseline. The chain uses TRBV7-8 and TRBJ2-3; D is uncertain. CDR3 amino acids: CASSLAVQTTDTQYF. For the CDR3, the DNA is TGTGCCAGCAGCTTAGCGGTCCAGACGACAGATACGCAGTATTTT.